The entry below gives a single T cell receptor (beta chain) sequence along with its context. Its antigen is unidentified. Method: immunoSEQ multiplex PCR; TCRdb's copy keeps in-frame clones and lacks some. The data hold tens of thousands of clones, with 85% to 90% observed a single time. This sample stems from a study of OX40 agonist ivuxolimab in advanced cancers. The overall study: Ivuxolimab, which patients received intravenously every 2 weeks, was dosed at 0.01 to 10 mg/kg. Study-wide results and caveats: CD4+ and CD8+ blood T cells expanded clonally by week 6 at 0.1 to 3.0 mg/kg. The expanded peripheral T cells' antigen specificity was not determined.

The V end was cut by 2 bases, the J end by 8 bases, with 18 bases between. Germline V gene lookup returns CDR1 MDHEN and CDR2 SYDVKM. This CDR3 contains 15 residues. Blood sampling was done at baseline, cycle 4 day 1, and cycle 7 day 1. The genes are TRBV28 and TRBJ1-2; D unclear. The sample was CD4+ or CD8+ T cells sorted from blood, taken in a trial of the OX40 agonist ivuxolimab. This TCR derives from an adult with an advanced solid tumor such as melanoma, head and neck, liver or kidney cancer. The CDR3 nucleotides are TGTGCCAGCAGTTTAGGATCAGCCGGGTTCGGAGGCTACACCTTC. This codes for CASSLGSAGFGGYTF.